The 2 T cell receptor beta chains below all came from one sample that was sequenced in a study of early T cells in non-severe SARS-CoV-2 infection. TCRdb itself ran the 5' RACE reads through MiXCR, one entry per CDR3 protein. The sample includes approximately 97,000 distinct CDR3 sequences, more than 9.5% of them seen just once. This specimen consisted of whole blood, obtained at baseline. The receptors here all came from an adult who was a healthcare worker with PCR-confirmed SARS-CoV-2 infection or an uninfected control (not recorded which).

In this sample, this clonotype turned up a few times. The chain has TRBV19 and TRBJ2-3; D not resolved. Germline V gene sequence: CDR1 LNHDA, CDR2 SQIVND (reference sequence). The CDR3 runs to 16 residues. Trimming took off 3 bases at V and 0 bases at J, with 13 bases between the two ends. CDR3 bases: TGTGCCAGTAGTATGGGGTGGGTGGCTAGCACAGATACGCAGTATTTT. It encodes CASSMGWVASTDTQYF.

The sample holds a few counts of this clonotype. The chain links TRBV10-3 to TRBJ2-1, with TRBD2 matching 7 bases. Losses at the gene ends were 4 bases for V and 7 bases for J; bases not matched to a gene: 1. The CDR3 has 12 residues. Germline V gene sequence: CDR1 ENHRY, CDR2 SYGVKD. CDR3: CAISVGGNEQFF. DNA of the CDR3: TGTGCCATCAGTGTGGGGGGGAATGAGCAGTTCTTC.